This TCR beta chain was retrieved from a study of shared clonotypes between healthy human individuals. A CD45RA+ naive subset and a CD45RA-negative memory subset were split from CD4+ cells. Sequencing used immunoSEQ multiplex PCR; TCRdb keeps in-frame clones, though not all of them. The sample has more than 400,000 clones, almost 97% seen once. CDR1 is SGHVS and CDR2 is FQNEAQ in the germline V gene. This CDR3 is built from 16 residues. After removal of 5 bases from V and 5 bases from J, the junction contained 10 bases not matched to a gene. This receptor was taken from a woman aged 25-40 years in good health. The rearrangement joins TRBV7-8 to TRBJ2-2, with 8 bases aligning to TRBD2. The sample comprised naive CD4+ T cells sorted from blood. Subset of the sample: CD45RA+ positively selected. CDR3 in amino acids: CASSNPREGRTGELFF. Here the CDR3 DNA reads TGTGCCAGCAGCAACCCACGGGAGGGGCGGACCGGGGAGCTGTTTTTT.